This entry describes one T cell receptor beta chain. This record comes from a study of T-cell reconstitution after alpha-beta-depleted transplantation in children. The germline gives CDR1 LGHNT, CDR2 FRNRAP. The germline V and J ends were trimmed by 3 bases and 4 bases, with 17 bases remaining between them. The CDR3 sequence is 16 residues long. A TCRbeta library incorporating unique molecular identifiers was prepared. Each CDR3 protein is one row after TCRdb ran MiXCR on the PCR reads. The profile shows about 900,000 distinct CDR3 sequences, about 29% of them singletons. The sequence came from a boy in the first two years of life who had a stem cell transplant for SCID, so the T cells may come from the graft donor. The chain employs TRBV12-5 and TRBJ2-3, with a weak D call TRBD2 (5 bases). The material sequenced was PBMCs, mostly from graft donor cells, taken 360 days after TCRalphabeta/CD19-depleted stem cell transplant. DNA of the CDR3: TGTGCTAGTGGTTTTGAAGCGGAAACGTTACCAGATACGCAGTATTTT. Its translation: CASGFEAETLPDTQYF.